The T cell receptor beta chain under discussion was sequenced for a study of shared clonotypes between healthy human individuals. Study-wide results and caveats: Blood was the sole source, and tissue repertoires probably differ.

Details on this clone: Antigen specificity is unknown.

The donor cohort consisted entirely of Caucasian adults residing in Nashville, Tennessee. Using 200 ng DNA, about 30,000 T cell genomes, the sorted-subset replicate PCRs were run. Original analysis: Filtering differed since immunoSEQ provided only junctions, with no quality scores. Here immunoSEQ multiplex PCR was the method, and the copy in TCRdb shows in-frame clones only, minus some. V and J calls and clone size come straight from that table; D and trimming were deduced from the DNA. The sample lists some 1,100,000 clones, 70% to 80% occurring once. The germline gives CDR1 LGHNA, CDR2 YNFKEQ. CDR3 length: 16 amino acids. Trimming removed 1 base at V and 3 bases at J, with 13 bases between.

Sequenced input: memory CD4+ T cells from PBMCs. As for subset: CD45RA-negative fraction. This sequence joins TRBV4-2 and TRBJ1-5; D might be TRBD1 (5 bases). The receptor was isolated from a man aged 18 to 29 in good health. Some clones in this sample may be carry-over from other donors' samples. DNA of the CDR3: TGTGCCAGCAGCCAAGTTTCGGGACTCAACAATCAGCCCCAGCATTTT. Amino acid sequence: CASSQVSGLNNQPQHF.